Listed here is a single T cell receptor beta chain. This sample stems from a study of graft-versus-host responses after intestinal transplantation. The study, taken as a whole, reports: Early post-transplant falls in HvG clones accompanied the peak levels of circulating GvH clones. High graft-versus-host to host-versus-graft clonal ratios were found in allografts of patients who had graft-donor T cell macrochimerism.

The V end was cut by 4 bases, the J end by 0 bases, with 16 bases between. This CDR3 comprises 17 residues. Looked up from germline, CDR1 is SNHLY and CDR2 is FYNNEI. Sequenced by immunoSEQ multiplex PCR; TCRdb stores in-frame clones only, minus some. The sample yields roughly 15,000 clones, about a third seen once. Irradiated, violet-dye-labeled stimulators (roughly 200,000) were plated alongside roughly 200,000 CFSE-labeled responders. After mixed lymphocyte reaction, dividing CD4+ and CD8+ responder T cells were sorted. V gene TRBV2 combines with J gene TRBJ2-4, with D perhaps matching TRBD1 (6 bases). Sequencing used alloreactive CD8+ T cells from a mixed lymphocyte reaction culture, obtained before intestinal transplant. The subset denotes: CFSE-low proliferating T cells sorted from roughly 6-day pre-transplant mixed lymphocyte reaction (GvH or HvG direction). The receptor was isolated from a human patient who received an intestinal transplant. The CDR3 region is CASSGGRQALAKNIQYF. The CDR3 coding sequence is TGTGCCAGCAGTGGGGGCCGACAGGCCCTAGCCAAAAACATTCAGTACTTC.